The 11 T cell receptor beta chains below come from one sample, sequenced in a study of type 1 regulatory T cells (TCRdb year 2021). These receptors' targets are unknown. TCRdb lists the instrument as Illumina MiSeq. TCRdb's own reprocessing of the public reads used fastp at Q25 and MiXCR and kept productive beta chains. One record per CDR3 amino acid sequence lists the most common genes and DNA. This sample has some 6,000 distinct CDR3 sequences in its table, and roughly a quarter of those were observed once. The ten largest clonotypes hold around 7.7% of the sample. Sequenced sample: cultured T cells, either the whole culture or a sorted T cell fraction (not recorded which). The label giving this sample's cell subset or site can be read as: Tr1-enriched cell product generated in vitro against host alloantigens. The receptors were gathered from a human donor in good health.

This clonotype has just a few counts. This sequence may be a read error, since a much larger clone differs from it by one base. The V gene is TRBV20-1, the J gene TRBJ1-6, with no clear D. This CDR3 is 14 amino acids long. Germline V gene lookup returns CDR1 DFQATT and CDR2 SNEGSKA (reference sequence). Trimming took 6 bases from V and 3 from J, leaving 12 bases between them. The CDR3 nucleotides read TGCAGTGCGAGACGGGATATCTATAATTCACCCCTCCACTTT. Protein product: CSARRDIYNSPLHF.

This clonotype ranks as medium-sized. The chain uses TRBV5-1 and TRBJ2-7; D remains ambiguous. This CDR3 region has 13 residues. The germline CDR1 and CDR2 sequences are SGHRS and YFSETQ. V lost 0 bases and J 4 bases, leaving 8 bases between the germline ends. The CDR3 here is CASSLEILYEQYF. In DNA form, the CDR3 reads TGCGCCAGCAGCTTGGAGATATTATACGAGCAGTACTTC.

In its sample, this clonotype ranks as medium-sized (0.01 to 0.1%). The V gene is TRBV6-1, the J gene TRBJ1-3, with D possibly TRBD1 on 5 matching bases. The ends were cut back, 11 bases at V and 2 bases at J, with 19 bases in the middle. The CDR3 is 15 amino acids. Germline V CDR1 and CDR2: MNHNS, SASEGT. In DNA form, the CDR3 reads TGTGCCGGGGGACGGAATACGCCAACTGGAAACACCATATATTTT. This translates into CAGGRNTPTGNTIYF.

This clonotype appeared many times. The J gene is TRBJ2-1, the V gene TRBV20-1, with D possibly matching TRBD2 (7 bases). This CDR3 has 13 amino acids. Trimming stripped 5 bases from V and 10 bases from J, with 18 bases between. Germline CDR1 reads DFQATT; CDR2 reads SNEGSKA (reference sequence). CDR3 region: CSAPPVAGAEQFF. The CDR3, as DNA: TGCAGTGCTCCCCCGGTGGCGGGGGCCGAGCAGTTCTTC.

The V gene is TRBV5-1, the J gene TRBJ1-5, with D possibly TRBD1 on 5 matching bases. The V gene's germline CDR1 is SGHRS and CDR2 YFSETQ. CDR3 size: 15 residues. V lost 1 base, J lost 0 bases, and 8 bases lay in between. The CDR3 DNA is TGCGCCAGCAGCTTGTCGGGGGATAGCAATCAGCCCCAGCATTTT. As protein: CASSLSGDSNQPQHF.

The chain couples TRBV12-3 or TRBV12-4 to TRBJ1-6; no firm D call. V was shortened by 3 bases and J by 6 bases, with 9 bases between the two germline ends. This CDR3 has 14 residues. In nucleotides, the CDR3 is TGTGCCAGCAGTTTGACTACCCCTAATTCACCCCTCCACTTT. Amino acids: CASSLTTPNSPLHF.

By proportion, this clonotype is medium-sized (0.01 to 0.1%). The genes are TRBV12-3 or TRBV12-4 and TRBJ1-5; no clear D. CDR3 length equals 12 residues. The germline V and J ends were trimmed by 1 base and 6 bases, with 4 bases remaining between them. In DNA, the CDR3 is TGTGCCAGCAGTTTAGGAATTCAGCCCCAGCATTTT. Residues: CASSLGIQPQHF.

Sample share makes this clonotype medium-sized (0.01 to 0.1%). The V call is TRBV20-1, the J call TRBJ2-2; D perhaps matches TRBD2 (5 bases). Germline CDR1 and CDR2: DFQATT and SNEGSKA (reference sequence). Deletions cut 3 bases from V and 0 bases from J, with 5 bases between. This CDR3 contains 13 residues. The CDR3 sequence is CSASGTNTGELFF. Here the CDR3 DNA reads TGCAGTGCTAGCGGGACGAACACCGGGGAGCTGTTTTTT.

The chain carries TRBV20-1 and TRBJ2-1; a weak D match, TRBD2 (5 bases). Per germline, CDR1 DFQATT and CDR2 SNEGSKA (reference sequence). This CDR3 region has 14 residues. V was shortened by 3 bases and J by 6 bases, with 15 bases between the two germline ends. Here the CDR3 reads CSARGSVGGNEQFF. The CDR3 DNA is TGCAGTGCTAGGGGGAGTGTTGGAGGCAATGAGCAGTTCTTC.

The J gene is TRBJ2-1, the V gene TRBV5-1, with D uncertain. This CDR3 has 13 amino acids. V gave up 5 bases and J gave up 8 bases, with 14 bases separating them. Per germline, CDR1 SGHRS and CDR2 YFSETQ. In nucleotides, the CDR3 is TGCGCCAGCAGTCGCGATAGATACGATGAGCAGTTCTTC. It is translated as CASSRDRYDEQFF.

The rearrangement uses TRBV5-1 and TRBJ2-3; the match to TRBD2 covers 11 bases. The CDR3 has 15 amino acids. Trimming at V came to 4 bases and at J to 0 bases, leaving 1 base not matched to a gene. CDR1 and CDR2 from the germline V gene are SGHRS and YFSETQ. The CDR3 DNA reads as TGCGCCAGCAGCCGGACTAGCGGGAGCACAGATACGCAGTATTTT. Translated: CASSRTSGSTDTQYF.